The 27 T cell receptor beta chains below come from one sample, sequenced in a study of response to subunit inactivated influenza vaccine (dated by TCRdb to 2017 to 2018). The library relied on RT-PCR. TCRdb shows the sequencer as Illumina HiSeq 2500. Using fastp trimming at Q25 and MiXCR clonotype assembly, TCRdb reanalyzed the public sequencing data and kept in-frame beta chains. Merged by CDR3 protein, the rows form single entries marked with the most common genes and DNA. For this sample the table gives hundreds of thousands of distinct CDR3 sequences, of which 11% to 15% were detected only once. Of the sample, 7.5% to 9% falls within the top ten clones. The sequencing used PBMCs from blood, collected around 14 days before vaccination. These receptors all come from a man over 45 who received an inactivated influenza vaccine. Donor details come from another sample of the same person, matched by shared clones.

This rearrangement joins TRBV9 to TRBJ1-5; 7 bases match TRBD1. V lost 6 bases and J lost 3; bases outside the gene matches: 12. The germline gives CDR1 SGDLS, CDR2 YYNGEE. The CDR3 spans 16 residues. This CDR3 reads CASTSERQGHNQPQHF. DNA of the CDR3: TGTGCCAGCACCTCAGAGAGACAGGGACACAATCAGCCCCAGCATTTT. The full variable domain, with the rest looked up from reference TRBV9 and TRBJ1-5, is DSGVTQTPKHLITATGQRVTLRCSPRSGDLSVYWYQQSLDQGLQFLIQYYNGEERAKGNILERFSAQQFPDLHSELNLSSLELGDSALYFCASTSERQGHNQPQHFGDGTRLSIL.

This clonotype was picked up a small number of times. The chain has TRBV9 and TRBJ1-3; no definite D call. Germline assignment: CDR1 SGDLS and CDR2 YYNGEE. V was trimmed by 2 bases and J by 6 bases, leaving 9 bases between them. The CDR3 is 13 amino acids. The CDR3 coding sequence is TGTGCCAGCAGCGTTGCAGAGGAAAACACCATATATTTT. This codes for CASSVAEENTIYF.

Ten or more counts support this clonotype. The rearrangement joins TRBV20-1 to TRBJ1-1; possible D gene TRBD1, 5 bases. V was shortened by 4 bases and J by 0 bases, with 12 bases between the two germline ends. The CDR3 has 14 residues. CDR1 and CDR2 from the germline V gene are DFQATT and SNEGSKA (reference sequence). CDR3 DNA: TGCAGTGCTAAAAAATTGGGGCTGAACACTGAAGCTTTCTTT. The encoded protein is CSAKKLGLNTEAFF.

The chain recombines TRBV20-1 with TRBJ2-3, with TRBD2 matching 10 bases. Germline V gives CDR1 DFQATT, CDR2 SNEGSKA (reference sequence). The length of the CDR3 is 17 residues. V trimming: 4 bases; J trimming: 6 bases; junction bases outside the gene matches: 16. The CDR3 coding sequence is TGCAGTGCTACAGAGCTAGCGGGAGCCCCGAATCCGGATACGCAGTATTTT. The encoded protein is CSATELAGAPNPDTQYF.

This clonotype has more than one count but fewer than ten. The gene calls are TRBV15 and TRBJ2-1; perhaps TRBD1 as D (7 bases). With 2 bases removed from V and 2 bases from J, the gap between germline ends came to 10 bases. The CDR3 has 15 amino acids. Germline-derived CDR1 and CDR2 are LNHNV and YYDKDF (reference sequence). In DNA form, the CDR3 reads TGTGCCACCAGCAGACAGGGGGGCCCCTACAATGAGCAGTTCTTC. Its protein is CATSRQGGPYNEQFF.

A few counts support this clonotype. J is TRBJ2-3 and V is TRBV6-1; D is uncertain. V gave up 2 bases and J gave up 4 bases, with 7 bases separating them. Germline V gene sequence: CDR1 MNHNS, CDR2 SASEGT. The CDR3 totals 13 residues. This chain's CDR3 is CASSEFRSDTQYF. The CDR3, as DNA: TGTGCCAGCAGTGAATTCCGGTCAGATACGCAGTATTTT.

This clonotype has a handful of counts. V gene TRBV7-8 combines with J gene TRBJ2-1, with 10 bases lining up with TRBD2. Germline-derived CDR1 and CDR2 are SGHVS and FQNEAQ. V shed 7 bases and J 9 bases; nucleotides not matched to a gene: 9. The CDR3 runs to 14 residues. DNA for the CDR3: TGTGCCAGCAAAGTCAGCGGGGGGGCAGGTGAGCAGTTCTTC. Translated, it gives CASKVSGGAGEQFF.

The DNA of the CDR3 is TGTGCCAGCAGCTTTATGGGCGGGAGTCGTGAGCAGTACTTC. Amino acids: CASSFMGGSREQYF. The rearrangement joins TRBV7-2 to TRBJ2-7; 7 bases match TRBD2. Germline assignment: CDR1 SGHTA and CDR2 FQGNSA. The CDR3 has 14 amino acids. V shed 3 bases and J 7 bases; nucleotides not matched to a gene: 9.

The chain links TRBV12-3 or TRBV12-4 to TRBJ1-4; D remains unclear. CDR3 size: 13 residues. Trimming cost V 3 bases and J 4 bases, with 6 bases left between them. CDR3 sequence: CASSFGHNEKLFF. The CDR3 region has the DNA TGTGCCAGCAGTTTCGGTCATAATGAAAAACTGTTTTTT.

This clonotype has ten or more counts. The rearrangement joins TRBV6-6 to TRBJ1-1; D is ambiguous. Deletions cut 2 bases from V and 0 bases from J, with 4 bases between. Germline lookup yields CDR1 MNHNY and CDR2 SVGAGI (reference sequence). The CDR3 is made up of 13 amino acids. The CDR3 DNA reads TGTGCCAGCAGTTACATGGTGAACACTGAAGCTTTCTTT. It codes for CASSYMVNTEAFF.

The sample holds a few counts of this clonotype. The rearrangement links TRBV20-1 to TRBJ2-2; D is perhaps TRBD1 (5 bases). This CDR3 is built from 15 residues. Trimming removed 0 bases at V and 6 bases at J, with 14 bases between. Germline CDR1 reads DFQATT; CDR2 reads SNEGSKA (reference sequence). The CDR3 DNA sequence: TGCAGTGCTAGAGATTTTGGCAGGGTGGCCGGGGAGCTGTTTTTT. Translated, it gives CSARDFGRVAGELFF.

The V gene is TRBV12-3 or TRBV12-4, the J gene TRBJ2-7, with a possible D match to TRBD1 (6 bases). This CDR3 comprises 13 residues. The V end lost 6 bases, the J end lost 1 base, and 10 bases lay between the germline ends. The CDR3 region is CASRTTGSYEQYF. CDR3 coding DNA: TGTGCCAGCAGAACTACAGGGTCCTACGAGCAGTACTTC.

There are a few counts of this clonotype. The chain recombines TRBV28 with TRBJ2-3; D might be TRBD2 (5 bases). V lost 6 bases, J lost 2 bases, and 21 bases lay in between. The CDR3 runs to 17 residues. Germline loops: CDR1 MDHEN, CDR2 SYDVKM. CDR3: CASSLDPAAEDTDTQYF. The CDR3 region has the DNA TGTGCCAGCAGCTTAGACCCCGCCGCGGAGGACACAGATACGCAGTATTTT.

This chain connects TRBV20-1 to TRBJ1-1, with TRBD1 as a possible D gene (6 bases). V lost 1 base and J 5 bases, leaving 14 bases between the germline ends. The CDR3 contains 14 residues. Germline V gene data show CDR1 as DFQATT and CDR2 as SNEGSKA (reference sequence). The CDR3: CSARATGERTEAFF. In DNA form, the CDR3 reads TGCAGTGCTAGAGCGACAGGCGAGAGGACTGAAGCTTTCTTT.

The rearrangement links TRBV12-3 or TRBV12-4 to TRBJ1-4, with 8 nucleotides matching TRBD1. With V trimmed by 5 bases and J by 8 bases, 7 bases remained unmatched. CDR3 length equals 14 residues. The CDR3 DNA is TGTGCCAGCAGTGCAACAGGGGGAAGGGAAAAACTGTTTTTT. Encoded protein: CASSATGGREKLFF.

This clonotype has ten or more counts. The genes are TRBV28 and TRBJ2-7; TRBD2 agrees at 7 bases. CDR3 length equals 16 residues. Germline trimming cut 6 bases from V and 7 bases from J; bases unmatched to any gene: 18. CDR1 and CDR2 (germline): MDHEN, SYDVKM. In DNA, the CDR3 is TGTGCCAGCAGCACGGGGACTACTGTCTCCTACGGGGAGCAGTACTTC. Translation gives CASSTGTTVSYGEQYF.

This clonotype has more than one count but fewer than ten. The V gene is TRBV4-1, the J gene TRBJ2-3, with D maybe TRBD2 (6 bases). Trimming pared 1 base from V and 6 bases from J, leaving 14 bases between. The germline CDR1 and CDR2 sequences are MGHRA and YSYEKL. The CDR3 spans 15 residues. The CDR3 loop is CASSQANREFDTQYF. The CDR3 bases are TGCGCCAGCAGCCAAGCCAACCGGGAGTTCGATACGCAGTATTTT.

This clonotype turned up a few times. V and J are TRBV4-3 and TRBJ2-1; D is uncertain. CDR3 size: 20 residues. Germline loops: CDR1 LGHNA, CDR2 YSLEER. Trimming took off 1 base at V and 0 bases at J, with 22 bases between the two ends. CDR3 nucleotide sequence: TGCGCCAGCAGCCAAGTCCATCTAGTGGTAGGTTCGAGCTCCTACAATGAGCAGTTCTTC. Translating gives CASSQVHLVVGSSSYNEQFF.

The chain links TRBV12-3 or TRBV12-4 to TRBJ1-2, with D possibly being TRBD1 (6 bases). With 1 base removed from V and 5 bases from J, the gap between germline ends came to 14 bases. CDR3 length: 15 residues. The CDR3 nucleotides are TGTGCCAGCAGTTTAGGAATAGGGGGGGGATATGGCTACACCTTC. Protein product: CASSLGIGGGYGYTF.

V gene TRBV10-2 combines with J gene TRBJ2-7, with D possibly being TRBD2 (7 bases). Trimming took 5 bases from V and 4 from J, leaving 24 bases between them. The germline V gene encodes CDR1 WSHSY and CDR2 SAAADI. This CDR3 region has 17 residues. CDR3 DNA sequence: TGCGCCAGCAGTCTCTCCTCGGGAAGTGGGGGGGCATACGAGCAGTACTTC. As protein: CASSLSSGSGGAYEQYF.

The chain combines TRBV10-3 with TRBJ2-5; 7 bases are shared with TRBD1. The V segment lost 4 bases and the J segment 4 bases; nucleotides outside the gene matches: 12. The CDR3 runs to 16 residues. Germline CDR1 reads ENHRY; CDR2 reads SYGVKD. The CDR3 sequence is CAISADRQGQRETQYF. The CDR3 nucleotides are TGTGCCATCAGTGCCGACCGACAGGGTCAACGAGAGACCCAGTACTTC.

This clonotype has just a few counts. The V and J genes are TRBV9 and TRBJ2-1; 12 bases line up with TRBD2. This CDR3 is 15 amino acids long. Germline loops: CDR1 SGDLS, CDR2 YYNGEE. The V gene end was trimmed by 0 bases and the J gene end by 8 bases; junction bases not matched to a gene: 3. The CDR3 region is CASSVEGTSGYEQFF. The CDR3 nucleotides are TGTGCCAGCAGCGTAGAGGGGACTAGCGGGTATGAGCAGTTCTTC. The full variable domain, completed using reference TRBV9 and TRBJ2-1, is DSGVTQTPKHLITATGQRVTLRCSPRSGDLSVYWYQQSLDQGLQFLIQYYNGEERAKGNILERFSAQQFPDLHSELNLSSLELGDSALYFCASSVEGTSGYEQFFGPGTRLTVL.

CDR3 DNA sequence: TGTGCCAGCAGTTCCCCCTCGACTAGTCTGTTCTTC. Encoded protein: CASSSPSTSLFF. The chain is built from TRBV28 and TRBJ2-1; a weak D match, TRBD2 (6 bases). V shed 4 bases and J shed 15 bases, with 16 bases lying between them. The CDR3 loop spans 12 amino acids. The germline V gene encodes CDR1 MDHEN and CDR2 SYDVKM.

The chain employs TRBV21-1 and TRBJ2-5; the table names TRBD1, a call not compared with the DNA. TRBV21-1 represents a pseudogene. The CDR3 extends over 18 amino acids. The DNA for the CDR3 is TGTGCCAGCAATTGGGGCCAACCACGACAGGGTATGGAAGAGACCCAGTACTTC. This codes for CASNWGQPRQGMEETQYF.

The V call is TRBV20-1, the J call TRBJ2-1; 9 positions match TRBD2. The CDR3 is made up of 15 amino acids. The ends lost 3 bases at V and 8 bases at J; junction bases unmatched: 11. In germline, CDR1 is DFQATT, CDR2 SNEGSKA (reference sequence). Here the CDR3 reads CSASPTAREGHEQFF. The CDR3 bases are TGCAGTGCTAGTCCTACTGCGCGGGAGGGCCATGAGCAGTTCTTC.

The chain links TRBV12-3 or TRBV12-4 to TRBJ2-1; 10 nucleotides match TRBD1. The CDR3 has 16 residues. Losses at the gene ends were 7 bases for V and 6 bases for J; bases not matched to a gene: 12. The CDR3 coding sequence is TGTGCCAGCATCGAAATGGGACAGGGGAGTGGCAATGAGCAGTTCTTC. Translated: CASIEMGQGSGNEQFF.

This chain connects TRBV12-3 or TRBV12-4 to TRBJ2-2; a weak D match, TRBD1 (5 bases). The CDR3 contains 15 residues. V was pared by 1 base and J by 6 bases, with 12 bases between. CDR3 coding DNA: TGTGCCAGCAGTTTAGACGCCAGGGCGGCCGGGGAGCTGTTTTTT. This encodes CASSLDARAAGELFF.